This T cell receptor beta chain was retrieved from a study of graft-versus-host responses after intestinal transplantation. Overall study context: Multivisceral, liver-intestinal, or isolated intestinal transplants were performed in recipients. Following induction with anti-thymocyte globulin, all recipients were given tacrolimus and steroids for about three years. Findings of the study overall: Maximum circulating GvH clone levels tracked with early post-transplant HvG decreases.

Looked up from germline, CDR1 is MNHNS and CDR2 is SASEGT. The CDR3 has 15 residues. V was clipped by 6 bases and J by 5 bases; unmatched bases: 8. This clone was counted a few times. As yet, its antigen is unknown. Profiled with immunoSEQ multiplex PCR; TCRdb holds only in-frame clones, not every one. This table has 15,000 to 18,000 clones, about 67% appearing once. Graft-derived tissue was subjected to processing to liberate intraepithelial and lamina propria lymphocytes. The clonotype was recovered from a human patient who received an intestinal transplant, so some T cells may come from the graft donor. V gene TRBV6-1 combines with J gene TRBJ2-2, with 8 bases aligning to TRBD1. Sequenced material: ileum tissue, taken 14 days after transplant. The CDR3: CASRSGTGGTGELFF. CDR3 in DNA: TGTGCCAGCAGGAGTGGGACAGGTGGGACCGGGGAGCTGTTTTTT.